Below, 10 T cell receptor beta chains from the same sample are listed, as sequenced in a study of blood T cells in healthy people across ages. Then a second PCR, running about 6 to 11 cycles, was carried out with a sample-barcoded 5' primer and a J-beta primer mix. MiXCR, run by TCRdb on the 5' RACE reads, gives a single entry per CDR3 protein. This sample has a few hundred thousand distinct CDR3 sequences, with less than 30% found just once. The material sequenced was blood. These receptors originate from a woman aged 70 to 79 in good health.

This chain uses TRBV5-1 with TRBJ1-5; D ambiguous. V lost 2 bases and J 2 bases, leaving 11 bases between the germline ends. The V gene's germline CDR1 is SGHRS and CDR2 YFSETQ. CDR3 size: 15 residues. Here the CDR3 DNA reads TGCGCCAGCAGCTTAACGGGGATCGGCAATCAGCCCCAGCATTTT. Protein product: CASSLTGIGNQPQHF. The entire variable domain, with the rest obtained from reference TRBV5-1 and TRBJ1-5, is as follows: KAGVTQTPRYLIKTRGQQVTLSCSPISGHRSVSWYQQTPGQGLQFLFEYFSETQRNKGNFPGRFSGRQFSNSRSEMNVSTLELGDSALYLCASSLTGIGNQPQHFGDGTRLSIL.

This chain joins TRBV10-3 and TRBJ2-5; D might be TRBD2 (6 bases). The J call may be incorrect, as the DNA end agrees better with TRBJ2-7. The CDR3 covers 15 residues. Per the germline V gene, CDR1 is ENHRY and CDR2 is SYGVKD. The CDR3 protein is CAISGARDSFYEQYF. In DNA form, the CDR3 reads TGTGCCATCAGTGGGGCCCGGGACTCATTCTACGAGCAGTACTTC.

This clonotype was detected only a few times. The chain has TRBV5-6 and TRBJ2-5; 7 bases are shared with TRBD2. The J call may be faulty, since TRBJ2-7 better matches the DNA end. The CDR3 is 15 residues long. From germline, CDR1 is SGHDT and CDR2 YYEEEE. The CDR3 is CASSLGPAGDGEQYF. The CDR3 DNA reads TGTGCCAGCAGCTTGGGGCCGGCGGGAGACGGCGAGCAGTACTTC.

The J gene is TRBJ1-3, the V gene TRBV7-2; D possibly corresponds to TRBD1 (5 bases). The CDR3 has 15 amino acids. The V end was cut by 2 bases, the J end by 2 bases, with 10 bases between. Germline CDR1 and CDR2: SGHTA and FQGNSA. DNA for the CDR3: TGTGCCAGCAGCTTACAGGGTTCGCCTGGAAACACCATATATTTT. This translates into CASSLQGSPGNTIYF.

This clonotype appeared once. CDR3 DNA sequence: TGTGCCAGCACCATGCTTGAGCCGCTGGCAAACACCATATATTTT. Translation: CASTMLEPLANTIYF. The J gene is TRBJ1-3, the V gene TRBV12-3 or TRBV12-4; D gene unclear. V dropped 7 bases and J dropped 6 bases, with 19 bases sitting between them. This CDR3 region has 15 residues.

This clonotype was seen ten or more times. This rearrangement joins TRBV28 to TRBJ2-5; D may be TRBD1 (6 bases). The CDR3 has 12 amino acids. CDR1 and CDR2 from the germline V gene are MDHEN and SYDVKM. The V and J ends lost 2 bases and 13 bases respectively, with 14 bases between them. CDR3 sequence reads: CASSLTNRATYF. The CDR3 coding sequence is TGTGCCAGCAGTTTAACTAACAGGGCGACGTACTTC.

This clonotype was seen only a few times. One end of the junction does not line up with germline, which may come from a read error. This sequence joins TRBV20-1 and TRBJ2-3, with D perhaps matching TRBD1 (5 bases). There are 13 residues in the CDR3. Germline V lookup: CDR1 DFQATT, CDR2 SNEGSKA (reference sequence). This CDR3 is CSASLGATDMQYF. CDR3 DNA: TGCAGTGCCTCCTTGGGCGCGACAGATATGCAGTATTTT.

The rearrangement links TRBV12-3 or TRBV12-4 to TRBJ2-5; a possible D gene is TRBD2 (6 bases). V was shortened by 2 bases and J by 7 bases, with 14 bases between the two germline ends. The CDR3 spans 14 residues. CDR3 region: CASSLREWRGTQYF. The CDR3 bases are TGTGCCAGCAGTTTACGGGAGTGGAGGGGGACCCAGTACTTC.

This chain connects TRBV18 to TRBJ2-5; D call uncertain. The J call could be wrong; TRBJ2-7 is a better fit for the DNA end. Germline V CDR1 and CDR2: KGHSH, LQKENI. The CDR3 totals 14 residues. Here the CDR3 reads CASSPKGVNYEQYF. DNA for the CDR3: TGTGCCAGCTCACCGAAGGGTGTGAACTACGAGCAGTACTTC.

This clonotype has just a few counts. V and J are TRBV3-1 and TRBJ2-4; TRBD2 might be the D (6 bases). CDR1 and CDR2 from the germline V gene are LGHDT and YNNKEL (reference sequence). With 1 base removed from V and 0 bases from J, the gap between germline ends came to 13 bases. This CDR3 is built from 17 residues. The CDR3 region has the DNA TGTGCCAGCAGCCAAGTGGGGGAGGCCCTAGCCAAAAACATTCAGTACTTC. It is translated as CASSQVGEALAKNIQYF. Drawing the rest from reference TRBV3-1 and TRBJ2-4, the complete variable domain is DTAVSQTPKYLVTQMGNDKSIKCEQNLGHDTMYWYKQDSKKFLKIMFSYNNKELIINETVPNRFSPKSPDKAHLNLHINSLELGDSAVYFCASSQVGEALAKNIQYFGAGTRLSVL.